Below, 5 T cell receptor beta chains from the same sample are listed, as sequenced in a study of T cell responses to AZD1222 COVID-19 vaccine. TCRdb keeps only in-frame clones here, not all; method: immunoSEQ multiplex PCR. The table has 250,000 to 300,000 clones, 94% seen once. The source material was peripheral blood, sampled 28 days after the second AZD1222 dose. The receptors come from an adult who received the AZD1222 COVID-19 vaccine.

This sequence joins TRBV7-9 and TRBJ2-2; D is unresolved. Germline loops: CDR1 SEHNR, CDR2 FQNEAQ (reference sequence). V gave up 4 bases and J gave up 7 bases, with 7 bases separating them. This CDR3 contains 12 residues. The CDR3, as DNA: TGTGCCAGCAGCTCAGTTTTCGGGGAGCTGTTTTTT. Translated, it gives CASSSVFGELFF.

V usage is TRBV5-1 and J usage is TRBJ1-2; D perhaps matches TRBD1 (5 bases). Trimming cost V 0 bases and J 9 bases, with 9 bases left between them. The germline CDR1 and CDR2 sequences are SGHRS and YFSETQ. The CDR3 runs 12 residues. CDR3 DNA sequence: TGCGCCAGCAGCTTGGACAGGAATCGCTACACCTTC. Protein product: CASSLDRNRYTF.

The chain has TRBV6-4 and TRBJ1-3; D gene uncertain. Germline V lookup: CDR1 MRHNA, CDR2 SNTAGT. Deletions cut 6 bases from V and 0 bases from J, with 9 bases between. CDR3 size: 14 residues. This CDR3 reads CASSRPISGNTIYF. As DNA, the CDR3 is TGTGCCAGCAGCCGCCCAATCTCTGGAAACACCATATATTTT.

The chain links TRBV9 to TRBJ2-3; 8 nucleotides match TRBD2. CDR1 and CDR2 from the germline V gene are SGDLS and YYNGEE. The CDR3 runs to 16 residues. V was clipped by 0 bases and J by 4 bases; unmatched bases: 7. The CDR3 DNA is TGTGCCAGCAGCGTAGTACTCGCGGGGGGCCCAGATACGCAGTATTTT. Translating it yields CASSVVLAGGPDTQYF.

V usage is TRBV2 and J usage is TRBJ2-7; D possibly uses TRBD1 or TRBD2 (5 bases each). This CDR3 region has 17 residues. The germline CDR1 and CDR2 sequences are SNHLY and FYNNEI. The V and J ends lost 6 bases and 2 bases respectively, with 23 bases between them. CDR3 protein: CASSRSPVRGDPYEQYF. The CDR3 DNA reads as TGTGCCAGCAGCCGCTCCCCAGTCCGGGGCGATCCCTACGAGCAGTACTTC.